The source of this T cell receptor (beta chain) is a study of T-cell memory formation after mild COVID-19. Across the whole study: For the most part, TCR clusters were specific to one donor. Study-level findings and limits: For contracting clones, CD4+ ones sat mainly in CM and EM, CD8+ in EMRA. Some responding clones appeared in pre-infection memory, suggesting cross-reactive memory joined.

Details on this clonotype: Antigen unknown.

Trimming pared 4 bases from V and 5 bases from J, leaving 12 bases between. Germline assignment: CDR1 SGHRS and CDR2 YFSETQ. This CDR3 is built from 13 residues. Constant-segment primers served in 5'RACE that generated TCR alpha and TCR beta cDNA libraries bearing sample barcodes and UMIs. TCRdb itself ran the 5' RACE reads through MiXCR, one entry per CDR3 protein. Counted here are about 270,000 distinct CDR3 sequences, less than 20% occurring once; the ten biggest clones make up 2% to 2.5%. Sequencing used PBMCs or a T cell subset sorted from them (not recorded which). This chain joins TRBV5-1 and TRBJ1-2, with TRBD1 as a possible D gene (5 bases). The clonotype originates from an adult woman who had mild COVID-19 (a few samples of this study predate the infection). Cell type and time point are not known. The CDR3 spells CASSQGHSYGYTF. CDR3 bases: TGCGCCAGCAGCCAAGGACATTCGTATGGCTACACCTTC.